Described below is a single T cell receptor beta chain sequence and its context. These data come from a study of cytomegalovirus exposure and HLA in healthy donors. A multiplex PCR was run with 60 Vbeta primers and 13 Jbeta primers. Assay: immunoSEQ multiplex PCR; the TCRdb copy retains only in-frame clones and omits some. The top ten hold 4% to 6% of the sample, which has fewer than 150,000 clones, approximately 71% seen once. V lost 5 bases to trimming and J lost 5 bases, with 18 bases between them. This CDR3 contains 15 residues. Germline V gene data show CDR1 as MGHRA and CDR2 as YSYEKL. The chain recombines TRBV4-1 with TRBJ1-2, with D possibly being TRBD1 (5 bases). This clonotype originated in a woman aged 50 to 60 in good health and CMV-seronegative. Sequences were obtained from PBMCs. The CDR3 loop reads CASSAIGQGRYGYTF. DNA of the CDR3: TGCGCCAGCAGCGCTATAGGGCAGGGAAGGTATGGCTACACCTTC.